A selection of T cell receptor beta chains follows, all from one sample in a study of blood T cells in healthy people across ages. MiXCR, applied by TCRdb to the 5' RACE reads, yields one record per CDR3 protein. The top ten clones hold less than 3.5% of a sample with hundreds of thousands of distinct CDR3 sequences, under 30% of them seen once. This sample also belongs to another study, concerning T cells of mothers and their children.

The specimen sequenced was blood. The receptor set was obtained from a boy aged 5-17 years in good health. CDR3s include the opening cysteine and the closing phenylalanine or tryptophan. The D gene is left open where the match is weak. Clone size is given for some rows only: seen once, a few or many times, or a class if the clone is expanded.

len	v_gene	abundance	j_gene	d_gene	CDR3aa	CDR3nt
15	TRBV27	-	TRBJ1-3	TRBD1	CASSRQGDSGNTIYF	TGTGCCAGCAGCCGACAGGGTGATTCCGGAAACACCATATATTTT
15	TRBV7-9	-	TRBJ2-2	-	CAAHRFQANTGELFF	TGTGCCGCCCATAGATTCCAAGCGAACACCGGGGAGCTGTTTTTT
15	TRBV18	-	TRBJ2-3	TRBD2	CASSPPGGAGDTQYF	TGTGCCAGCTCACCACCCGGGGGGGCCGGAGATACGCAGTATTTT
16	TRBV5-5	-	TRBJ1-5	-	CASSLTVWNNNQPQHF	TGTGCCAGCAGCTTGACAGTCTGGAATAACAATCAGCCCCAGCATTTT
13	TRBV29-1	-	TRBJ2-5	-	CSVEEPRHETQYF	TGCAGCGTTGAAGAACCTAGGCACGAGACCCAGTACTTC
17	TRBV3-1	few	TRBJ2-1	-	CASSQDSRGATYNEQFF	TGTGCCAGCAGCCAAGATTCCCGGGGGGCTACTTACAATGAGCAGTTCTTC
14	TRBV20-1	-	TRBJ2-3	TRBD2	CSARQLALTDTQYF	TGCAGTGCTAGGCAACTAGCGTTGACAGATACGCAGTATTTT
15	TRBV4-1	few	TRBJ2-5	-	CASSQDPGILETQYF	TGCGCCAGCAGCCAAGATCCCGGGATATTGGAGACCCAGTACTTC
13	TRBV10-3	once	TRBJ2-3	-	CAIRGLNTDTQYF	TGTGCCATCAGGGGATTAAACACAGATACGCAGTATTTT
14	TRBV4-3	-	TRBJ2-3	TRBD2	CASSQAVLAATQYF	TGCGCCAGCAGCCAAGCAGTACTAGCGGCAACGCAGTATTTT
16	TRBV27	-	TRBJ2-5	TRBD2	CASSPFSGGASETQYF	TGTGCCAGCAGTCCCTTCAGCGGGGGGGCTTCGGAGACCCAGTACTTC
11	TRBV24-1	few	TRBJ2-7	-	CATSQTDEQYF	TGTGCCACCTCCCAGACTGATGAGCAGTACTTC
14	TRBV20-1	-	TRBJ2-3	TRBD1	CSAPGQGGTDTQYF	TGCAGTGCACCGGGACAGGGGGGCACAGATACGCAGTATTTT
14	TRBV4-1	few	TRBJ1-3	-	CASSRDFAGNTIYF	TGCGCCAGCAGCCGTGACTTTGCTGGAAACACCATATATTTT
13	TRBV10-3	-	TRBJ1-1	-	CAIVGRQNTEAFF	TGTGCCATCGTCGGACGGCAGAACACTGAAGCTTTCTTT
14	TRBV9	few	TRBJ1-4	TRBD1	CASSKGQENEKLFF	TGTGCCAGCAGCAAGGGACAGGAGAATGAAAAACTGTTTTTT
14	TRBV12-3/TRBV12-4	-	TRBJ1-5	TRBD1	CAGSRQGGRQPQHF	TGTGCCGGCAGCCGACAGGGTGGACGGCAGCCCCAGCATTTT
15	TRBV5-1	-	TRBJ2-1	TRBD2	CASSVTSGPYNEQFF	TGCGCCAGCAGCGTGACTAGCGGGCCTTACAATGAGCAGTTCTTC
16	TRBV7-8	few	TRBJ2-5	TRBD2	CASSSNSGLGRESQYF	TGTGCCAGCAGCTCGAATTCGGGACTAGGCAGAGAGAGCCAGTACTTC
13	TRBV4-1	-	TRBJ1-1	-	CASSLGAYTEAFF	TGCGCCAGCAGCCTCGGGGCCTACACTGAAGCTTTCTTT
13	TRBV2	-	TRBJ1-1	-	CARLGHPNTEAFF	TGTGCCCGCCTGGGACACCCGAACACTGAAGCTTTCTTT
15	TRBV30	-	TRBJ2-5	-	CAWCVGGGSKETQYF	TGTGCCTGGTGTGTTGGCGGGGGCTCCAAAGAGACCCAGTACTTC
15	TRBV25-1	-	TRBJ2-5	-	CASSGVGGLGETQYF	TGTGCCAGCAGTGGAGTCGGGGGCCTAGGGGAGACCCAGTACTTC
16	TRBV20-1	many	TRBJ2-1	-	CSASIRIGGGHNEQFF	TGCAGTGCTAGCATCCGGATAGGCGGGGGCCACAATGAGCAGTTCTTC
16	TRBV15	many	TRBJ2-5	TRBD1	CATRREKTGPGETQYF	TGTGCCACCAGAAGAGAAAAGACAGGGCCGGGGGAGACCCAGTACTTC
13	TRBV6-2/TRBV6-3	few	TRBJ1-4	-	CASSPVSNEKLFF	TGTGCCAGCAGTCCGGTCTCTAATGAAAAACTGTTTTTT
16	TRBV5-1	-	TRBJ1-1	TRBD1	CASSWRQGATNTEAFF	TGCGCCAGCAGCTGGAGACAGGGGGCAACTAACACTGAAGCTTTCTTT
13	TRBV30	-	TRBJ1-4	TRBD1	CAWSVQGREKLFF	TGTGCCTGGAGTGTACAGGGGAGAGAAAAACTGTTTTTT
14	TRBV11-2	-	TRBJ2-5	-	CASSLAPVEETQYF	TGTGCCAGCAGCCTCGCCCCAGTCGAAGAGACCCAGTACTTC
16	TRBV9	-	TRBJ2-5	TRBD1	CASSVAGQGGLETQYF	TGTGCCAGCAGCGTAGCGGGACAGGGGGGGCTGGAGACCCAGTACTTC
14	TRBV7-3	few	TRBJ2-1	-	CASSLTGTENEQFF	TGTGCCAGCAGCTTAACAGGCACAGAAAATGAGCAGTTCTTC
18	TRBV4-1	-	TRBJ2-5	TRBD2	CASSQDDARGTSGVEIDF	TGCGCCAGCAGCCAAGATGATGCCCGAGGGACTAGCGGTGTCGAAATAGACTTC
16	TRBV4-1	-	TRBJ2-5	-	CASSQESRTEKETQYF	TGCGCCAGCAGCCAAGAAAGTAGGACGGAAAAAGAGACCCAGTACTTC
15	TRBV5-1	-	TRBJ2-2	-	CASSLAGKNTGELFF	TGCGCCAGCAGCTTGGCGGGGAAGAACACCGGGGAGCTGTTTTTT
14	TRBV7-6	-	TRBJ2-7	TRBD1	CASSQDRGTYEQCF	TGTGCCAGCAGCCAGGACAGGGGGACCTACGAGCAGTGCTTC
12	TRBV29-1	few	TRBJ2-7	-	CSVDHRPGLRYF	TGCAGCGTTGATCACAGGCCTGGGTTAAGGTACTTC
15	TRBV5-1	-	TRBJ2-3	TRBD2	CASSLGLAEQYTQYF	TGCGCCAGCAGCTTGGGACTAGCGGAACAATATACGCAGTATTTT
16	TRBV7-3	-	TRBJ2-5	-	CASSQGGRADRETQYF	TGTGCCAGCAGCCAAGGCGGCAGGGCTGACCGGGAGACCCAGTACTTC
13	TRBV29-1	many	TRBJ2-1	-	CSVQGGTYNEQFF	TGCAGCGTTCAGGGGGGGACATACAATGAGCAGTTCTTC
15	TRBV11-2	few	TRBJ2-7	-	CASSLEWGAGYEQYF	TGTGCCAGCAGCTTAGAATGGGGTGCGGGCTACGAGCAGTACTTC
13	TRBV7-2	-	TRBJ2-5	-	CASSSGPTPAKFF	TGTGCCAGCAGCTCGGGACCCACCCCAGCCAAGTTCTTC
17	TRBV6-1	-	TRBJ2-1	TRBD2	CASSPRLAGALNNEQFF	TGTGCCAGCAGTCCCCGACTAGCGGGGGCCTTAAACAATGAGCAGTTCTTC
13	TRBV9	-	TRBJ1-2	-	CASSADSADGYTF	TGTGCCAGCAGCGCAGACAGTGCTGATGGCTACACCTTC
13	TRBV20-1	-	TRBJ1-1	-	CSALDSVNTEAFF	TGCAGTGCCCTGGACAGCGTCAACACTGAAGCTTTCTTT
12	TRBV5-1	-	TRBJ2-1	-	CASSLASEEQFF	TGCGCCAGCAGCTTGGCCTCCGAAGAGCAGTTCTTC
16	TRBV7-3	many	TRBJ2-3	TRBD2	CASSPRLAGGTDTQYF	TGTGCCAGCAGCCCTAGACTAGCGGGGGGCACAGATACGCAGTATTTT
14	TRBV20-1	-	TRBJ2-7	-	CSASGPNPSYEQYF	TGCAGTGCTTCCGGGCCCAATCCCTCCTACGAGCAGTACTTC
14	TRBV10-3	-	TRBJ2-1	-	CAISEFGVRDEQFF	TGTGCCATCAGTGAATTTGGGGTTAGGGATGAGCAGTTCTTC